A selection of T cell receptor beta chains follows, all from one sample in a study of blood T cell repertoires in COVID-19. The protocol was immunoSEQ multiplex PCR, while the TCRdb copy is restricted to in-frame clones and leaves out a portion. Of about 170,000 clones in the sample, around 80% were seen once. The sequenced sample consisted of PBMCs or T cells enriched from blood (not recorded which). The receptors come from a woman aged 70-85 years in a cohort exposed to, infected with or recovered from COVID-19 (not recorded which). Both conserved end residues are part of each CDR3. A D gene is named only where the DNA matches it firmly. Size is stated for part of the rows, as once, few or many counts, or as a class when the clone is expanded.

j_gene: TRBJ2-5; abundance: -; len: 16; d_gene: TRBD1; v_gene: TRBV5-1; CDR3aa: CASSLEVGTGEETQYF; CDR3nt: TGCGCCAGCAGCTTGGAAGTGGGGACAGGGGAAGAGACCCAGTACTTC
j_gene: TRBJ2-5; abundance: -; len: 12; d_gene: TRBD2; v_gene: TRBV7-9; CDR3aa: CASSTGGGAQYF; CDR3nt: TGTGCCAGCAGTACGGGAGGGGGGGCCCAGTACTTC
j_gene: TRBJ1-5; abundance: many; len: 13; d_gene: -; v_gene: TRBV7-2; CDR3aa: CASSLQSRQPQHF; CDR3nt: TGTGCCAGCAGCTTACAAAGCAGGCAGCCCCAGCATTTT
j_gene: TRBJ2-3; abundance: -; len: 16; d_gene: TRBD2; v_gene: TRBV5-1; CDR3aa: CASSPRGSASTDTQYF; CDR3nt: TGCGCCAGCAGCCCGCGGGGGTCCGCGTCCACAGATACGCAGTATTTT
j_gene: TRBJ2-1; abundance: -; len: 13; d_gene: TRBD1; v_gene: TRBV5-4; CDR3aa: CASSLDRGDEQFF; CDR3nt: TGTGCCAGCAGCTTGGACAGGGGGGATGAGCAGTTCTTC
j_gene: TRBJ1-1; abundance: -; len: 14; d_gene: -; v_gene: TRBV5-1; CDR3aa: CASSSYLGTTEAFF; CDR3nt: TGCGCCAGCAGCTCTTACCTCGGGACAACTGAAGCTTTCTTT
j_gene: TRBJ2-2; abundance: -; len: 16; d_gene: -; v_gene: TRBV12-5; CDR3aa: CASGSQWAQNTGELFF; CDR3nt: TGTGCTAGTGGTTCTCAGTGGGCGCAGAACACCGGGGAGCTGTTTTTT
j_gene: TRBJ1-2; abundance: -; len: 12; d_gene: -; v_gene: TRBV3-1/TRBV3-2; CDR3aa: CASSETGEGYTF; CDR3nt: TGTGCCAGCAGCGAAACAGGAGAGGGCTACACCTTC
j_gene: TRBJ2-2; abundance: few; len: 15; d_gene: -; v_gene: TRBV30; CDR3aa: CAWSPRGTSTGELFF; CDR3nt: TGTGCCTGGAGTCCCCGGGGGACTTCCACCGGGGAGCTGTTTTTT
j_gene: TRBJ1-5; abundance: -; len: 14; d_gene: TRBD1; v_gene: TRBV2; CDR3aa: CASSLRGQNQPQHF; CDR3nt: TGTGCCAGCAGCCTCCGGGGACAGAATCAGCCCCAGCATTTT
j_gene: TRBJ1-6; abundance: -; len: 12; d_gene: -; v_gene: TRBV28; CDR3aa: CASSLRGSPLHF; CDR3nt: TGTGCCAGCAGTTTAAGGGGTTCACCCCTCCACTTT
j_gene: TRBJ1-4; abundance: -; len: 16; d_gene: -; v_gene: TRBV28; CDR3aa: CASSPYPQALGEKLFF; CDR3nt: TGTGCCAGCAGTCCGTACCCGCAGGCGCTGGGTGAAAAACTGTTTTTT
j_gene: TRBJ2-7; abundance: -; len: 16; d_gene: TRBD2; v_gene: TRBV7-2; CDR3aa: CASSLGGTSVNYEQYF; CDR3nt: TGTGCCAGCAGCTTAGGTGGGACTAGCGTGAACTACGAGCAGTACTTC
j_gene: TRBJ2-7; abundance: -; len: 15; d_gene: TRBD1; v_gene: TRBV5-4; CDR3aa: CASSSKTGASYEQYF; CDR3nt: TGTGCCAGCAGTTCAAAGACAGGGGCCTCCTACGAGCAGTACTTC
j_gene: TRBJ1-1; abundance: -; len: 12; d_gene: -; v_gene: TRBV10-1; CDR3aa: CASSGPTGSAFF; CDR3nt: TGCGCCAGCAGTGGCCCAACAGGGTCGGCTTTCTTT
j_gene: TRBJ1-5; abundance: -; len: 13; d_gene: -; v_gene: TRBV15; CDR3aa: CATSTYSNQPQHF; CDR3nt: TGTGCCACCAGCACGTATAGCAATCAGCCCCAGCATTTT
j_gene: TRBJ2-1; abundance: -; len: 15; d_gene: TRBD2; v_gene: TRBV14; CDR3aa: CASSSGTSYYNEQFF; CDR3nt: TGTGCCAGCAGCTCCGGGACTAGCTATTACAATGAGCAGTTCTTC
j_gene: TRBJ2-3; abundance: -; len: 15; d_gene: TRBD1; v_gene: TRBV9; CDR3aa: CASSPTTGGSDTQYF; CDR3nt: TGTGCCAGCAGCCCGACGACAGGGGGGTCAGATACGCAGTATTTT
j_gene: TRBJ2-5; abundance: -; len: 13; d_gene: -; v_gene: TRBV7-2; CDR3aa: CASNRQSQETQYF; CDR3nt: TGTGCCAGCAACAGGCAGTCCCAAGAGACCCAGTACTTC
j_gene: TRBJ1-1; abundance: -; len: 14; d_gene: TRBD1; v_gene: TRBV5-4; CDR3aa: CASSFDRGRTEAFF; CDR3nt: TGTGCCAGCAGCTTCGACAGGGGGAGAACTGAAGCTTTCTTT
j_gene: TRBJ2-1; abundance: -; len: 15; d_gene: -; v_gene: TRBV27; CDR3aa: CASSLSGLLGNEQFF; CDR3nt: TGTGCCAGCAGTTTATCGGGACTCCTTGGGAATGAGCAGTTCTTC
j_gene: TRBJ1-2; abundance: -; len: 12; d_gene: TRBD1; v_gene: TRBV12-3/TRBV12-4; CDR3aa: CASRTGGRWYTF; CDR3nt: TGTGCCAGCAGGACAGGGGGAAGATGGTACACCTTC
j_gene: TRBJ2-1; abundance: many; len: 13; d_gene: TRBD2; v_gene: TRBV3-1/TRBV3-2; CDR3aa: CASSQDRAGGPLF; CDR3nt: TGTGCCAGCAGCCAAGATCGGGCGGGAGGGCCACTCTTC
j_gene: TRBJ1-1; abundance: few; len: 13; d_gene: -; v_gene: TRBV30; CDR3aa: CAWSTTGVTEAFF; CDR3nt: TGTGCCTGGAGTACGACAGGCGTTACCGAAGCTTTCTTT
j_gene: TRBJ2-7; abundance: -; len: 17; d_gene: TRBD1; v_gene: TRBV27; CDR3aa: CASSFPSGTGLSYEQYF; CDR3nt: TGTGCCAGCAGTTTCCCTTCCGGGACAGGCCTATCCTACGAGCAGTACTTC
j_gene: TRBJ2-3; abundance: -; len: 14; d_gene: -; v_gene: TRBV28; CDR3aa: CASSSRGSTDTQYF; CDR3nt: TGTGCCAGCAGTTCTAGGGGGTCCACAGATACGCAGTATTTT
j_gene: TRBJ2-5; abundance: -; len: 15; d_gene: -; v_gene: TRBV7-8; CDR3aa: CASSSAGTPGETQYF; CDR3nt: TGTGCCAGCAGCTCCGCCGGGACACCCGGAGAGACCCAGTACTTC
j_gene: TRBJ2-1; abundance: -; len: 14; d_gene: TRBD1; v_gene: TRBV29-1; CDR3aa: CSVGPTGQNNEQFF; CDR3nt: TGCAGCGTTGGGCCGACAGGGCAAAACAATGAGCAGTTCTTC
j_gene: TRBJ1-2; abundance: -; len: 16; d_gene: TRBD1; v_gene: TRBV18; CDR3aa: CASSLVGGQGDYGYTF; CDR3nt: TGTGCCAGCTCACTTGTAGGGGGACAGGGCGACTATGGCTACACCTTC
j_gene: TRBJ1-1; abundance: -; len: 11; d_gene: -; v_gene: TRBV20-1; CDR3aa: CSARGGYEAFF; CDR3nt: TGCAGTGCTAGGGGGGGATATGAAGCTTTCTTT
j_gene: TRBJ2-7; abundance: -; len: 15; d_gene: TRBD2; v_gene: TRBV7-9; CDR3aa: CASTSSGRGGYEQYF; CDR3nt: TGTGCCAGCACCTCTAGCGGGAGGGGGGGTTACGAGCAGTACTTC
j_gene: TRBJ2-2; abundance: -; len: 14; d_gene: TRBD1; v_gene: TRBV2; CDR3aa: CASSGTGETGELFF; CDR3nt: TGTGCCAGCAGTGGGACAGGGGAGACCGGGGAGCTGTTTTTT
j_gene: TRBJ2-7; abundance: -; len: 14; d_gene: TRBD1; v_gene: TRBV9; CDR3aa: CASTPSVQGREQYF; CDR3nt: TGTGCCAGCACCCCATCCGTACAGGGGCGCGAGCAGTACTTC
j_gene: TRBJ1-2; abundance: -; len: 15; d_gene: -; v_gene: TRBV14; CDR3aa: CASSVDPQGYYGYTF; CDR3nt: TGTGCCAGCAGCGTAGATCCACAGGGTTACTATGGCTACACCTTC
j_gene: TRBJ2-2; abundance: few; len: 16; d_gene: TRBD2; v_gene: TRBV27; CDR3aa: CASIRLAGDGTGELFF; CDR3nt: TGTGCCAGCATTCGACTAGCGGGAGATGGCACCGGGGAGCTGTTTTTT
j_gene: TRBJ1-2; abundance: -; len: 15; d_gene: -; v_gene: TRBV6-5; CDR3aa: CASSYLDTYSYGYTF; CDR3nt: TGTGCCAGCAGTTACCTGGACACATACAGCTATGGCTACACCTTC
j_gene: TRBJ1-3; abundance: -; len: 17; d_gene: TRBD1; v_gene: TRBV7-9; CDR3aa: CASSLGPDRGRRNTIYF; CDR3nt: TGTGCCAGCAGCTTAGGCCCGGACAGGGGGCGGCGAAACACCATATATTTT
j_gene: TRBJ1-2; abundance: -; len: 14; d_gene: TRBD1; v_gene: TRBV2; CDR3aa: CASSGQGAIYGYTF; CDR3nt: TGTGCCAGCAGTGGACAGGGGGCGATCTATGGCTACACCTTC
j_gene: TRBJ2-2; abundance: once; len: 15; d_gene: -; v_gene: TRBV5-1; CDR3aa: CASLGSTGSDGELFF; CDR3nt: TGCGCCAGCCTGGGATCTACAGGGTCCGACGGGGAGCTGTTTTTT
j_gene: TRBJ1-1; abundance: -; len: 16; d_gene: TRBD1; v_gene: TRBV30; CDR3aa: CAWEKSGTAKYTEAFF; CDR3nt: TGTGCCTGGGAAAAGTCCGGGACAGCTAAATACACTGAAGCTTTCTTT
j_gene: TRBJ2-1; abundance: -; len: 15; d_gene: TRBD2; v_gene: TRBV5-1; CDR3aa: CASRMGLADHREQFF; CDR3nt: TGCGCCAGCAGGATGGGACTAGCGGACCATCGGGAGCAGTTCTTC
j_gene: TRBJ2-7; abundance: -; len: 14; d_gene: -; v_gene: TRBV28; CDR3aa: CASSLQGPTYEQYF; CDR3nt: TGTGCCAGCAGTTTACAGGGGCCGACCTACGAGCAGTACTTC
j_gene: TRBJ2-5; abundance: -; len: 13; d_gene: TRBD1; v_gene: TRBV20-1; CDR3aa: CSASRGQRETQYF; CDR3nt: TGCAGTGCTAGTAGGGGACAGAGGGAGACCCAGTACTTC
j_gene: TRBJ2-7; abundance: -; len: 14; d_gene: -; v_gene: TRBV4-2; CDR3aa: CASSQDRGNYEQYF; CDR3nt: TGTGCCAGCAGCCAAGATCGCGGTAACTACGAGCAGTACTTC
j_gene: TRBJ2-7; abundance: once; len: 16; d_gene: TRBD1; v_gene: TRBV4-2; CDR3aa: CASSPLGLRGTYEQYF; CDR3nt: TGTGCCAGCAGCCCTCTAGGCCTCAGGGGGACCTACGAGCAGTACTTC
j_gene: TRBJ2-1; abundance: -; len: 15; d_gene: TRBD2; v_gene: TRBV9; CDR3aa: CASSVEAGAYNEQFF; CDR3nt: TGTGCCAGCAGCGTAGAAGCGGGAGCCTACAATGAGCAGTTCTTC
j_gene: TRBJ2-3; abundance: -; len: 15; d_gene: -; v_gene: TRBV11-2; CDR3aa: CASSLVTRETDTQYF; CDR3nt: TGTGCCAGCAGCTTAGTTACGAGGGAAACAGATACGCAGTATTTT
j_gene: TRBJ2-7; abundance: -; len: 14; d_gene: TRBD1; v_gene: TRBV5-1; CDR3aa: CASSPLGTAYEQYF; CDR3nt: TGCGCCAGCAGCCCACTGGGGACAGCCTACGAGCAGTACTTC
j_gene: TRBJ2-1; abundance: -; len: 15; d_gene: TRBD1; v_gene: TRBV18; CDR3aa: CASSPGTGNYNEQFF; CDR3nt: TGTGCCAGCTCACCCGGGACAGGGAATTACAATGAGCAGTTCTTC
j_gene: TRBJ1-1; abundance: -; len: 15; d_gene: TRBD1; v_gene: TRBV7-2; CDR3aa: CASSPGQGADTEAFF; CDR3nt: TGTGCCAGCAGCCCGGGGCAGGGGGCCGACACTGAAGCTTTCTTT
j_gene: TRBJ2-1; abundance: -; len: 16; d_gene: TRBD1; v_gene: TRBV5-4; CDR3aa: CASTDRVQGSYNEQFF; CDR3nt: TGTGCCAGCACCGACAGGGTTCAGGGATCCTACAATGAGCAGTTCTTC
j_gene: TRBJ1-1; abundance: -; len: 15; d_gene: -; v_gene: TRBV5-1; CDR3aa: CASSSGTPMNTEAFF; CDR3nt: TGCGCCAGCAGTTCCGGGACACCCATGAACACTGAAGCTTTCTTT
j_gene: TRBJ2-7; abundance: -; len: 15; d_gene: TRBD2; v_gene: TRBV11-2; CDR3aa: CASSSMTSGNYEQYF; CDR3nt: TGTGCCAGCAGCTCAATGACTAGCGGGAACTACGAGCAGTACTTC
j_gene: TRBJ2-1; abundance: -; len: 18; d_gene: TRBD2; v_gene: TRBV4-3; CDR3aa: CASSYRLAGTSSYNEQFF; CDR3nt: TGCGCCAGCAGCTATAGACTAGCGGGCACCAGCTCCTACAATGAGCAGTTCTTC
j_gene: TRBJ2-3; abundance: -; len: 14; d_gene: -; v_gene: TRBV5-1; CDR3aa: CASLRDTNSDTQYF; CDR3nt: TGCGCCAGTCTTCGCGACACGAACTCTGATACGCAGTATTTT
j_gene: TRBJ2-1; abundance: -; len: 13; d_gene: TRBD2; v_gene: TRBV10-3; CDR3aa: CAISALAGNEQFF; CDR3nt: TGTGCCATCAGTGCGCTAGCGGGAAATGAGCAGTTCTTC
j_gene: TRBJ2-7; abundance: -; len: 11; d_gene: -; v_gene: TRBV7-9; CDR3aa: CASSSVGGVYF; CDR3nt: TGTGCCAGCAGTTCCGTCGGGGGAGTCTACTTC
j_gene: TRBJ1-2; abundance: -; len: 13; d_gene: -; v_gene: TRBV28; CDR3aa: CASSFPGVIGYTF; CDR3nt: TGTGCCAGCAGTTTCCCAGGGGTGATCGGCTACACCTTC
j_gene: TRBJ2-1; abundance: -; len: 14; d_gene: TRBD2; v_gene: TRBV7-3; CDR3aa: CASSPSGPYNEQFF; CDR3nt: TGTGCCAGCAGCCCTAGCGGTCCCTACAATGAGCAGTTCTTC
j_gene: TRBJ2-6; abundance: -; len: 18; d_gene: TRBD2; v_gene: TRBV28; CDR3aa: CASSEVGGSLTGANVLTF; CDR3nt: TGTGCCAGCAGTGAGGTCGGGGGGTCTCTGACTGGGGCCAACGTCCTGACTTTC